What follows describes a single T cell receptor (beta chain). The record originates from a study of T cell changes during pregnancy in multiple sclerosis. CDR1 and CDR2 (germline): SEHNR, FQNEAQ (reference sequence). The germline V and J ends were trimmed by 1 base and 8 bases, with 12 bases remaining between them. The CDR3 is made up of 14 amino acids. Repertoires were generated with immunoSEQ multiplex PCR, while TCRdb's copy carries only in-frame clones and drops some. The data show some 42,000 clones, with about 90% seen just once and under 0.9% held by the top ten. This chain links TRBV7-9 with TRBJ2-1; D is undetermined. The source of this sequence is a female donor with multiple sclerosis, enrolled in a pregnancy study. Sequenced material: CD4+ T cells from peripheral blood mononuclear cells, taken after pregnancy. DNA of the CDR3: TGTGCCAGCAGCTTAGGGAGCTTGGGTTATGAGCAGTTCTTC. It is translated as CASSLGSLGYEQFF.